The present T cell receptor (beta chain) was sequenced within a study of response to subunit inactivated influenza vaccine. General study findings and limits: It was suggested by the authors that few new T cells are recruited by each seasonal influenza vaccination.

The V segment lost 5 bases and the J segment 3 bases; nucleotides outside the gene matches: 12. Germline CDR1 and CDR2: MNHNS and SASEGT. The CDR3 covers 17 residues. Each CDR3 protein is one row after TCRdb ran MiXCR on the RT-PCR reads. The sample includes some 850,000 distinct CDR3 sequences, under 20% of them seen just once. In the case of this clonotype: Its specificity is unknown.

The clonotype was recovered from a man in his fifties who received an inactivated influenza vaccine. The chain joins TRBV6-1 to TRBJ1-2; 10 bases are shared with TRBD1. Source: PBMCs from blood, taken roughly 5 days after vaccination. CDR3 amino acids: CASSTRDRGTADYGYTF. Here the CDR3 DNA reads TGTGCCAGCAGTACCCGGGACAGGGGAACCGCCGACTATGGCTACACCTTC.